The 7 T cell receptor beta chains below were found in one sample sequenced in a study of CD8 T cells in ankylosing spondylitis. Study outcomes and limitations: Typical of ankylosing spondylitis blood, it appeared, was a TCR beta motif of fewer than ten highly homologous variants.

Antigens of these TCRs are unknown. From the 5' RACE reads, TCRdb called clonotypes with MiXCR, one entry per CDR3 protein. Among a few hundred thousand distinct CDR3 sequences listed, 7% to 8% were seen once. Sequencing used blood, either unsorted or a sorted T cell fraction (not recorded which). The receptor set was obtained from a male donor with ankylosing spondylitis.

This clonotype was observed at least ten times. This rearrangement joins TRBV15 to TRBJ1-2, with 7 nucleotides matching TRBD1. Per the germline V gene, CDR1 is LNHNV and CDR2 is YYDKDF (reference sequence). J gave up 4 bases and V 2 bases, and 7 bases lay outside the gene matches. The length of the CDR3 is 15 residues. CDR3 in amino acids: CATSRSGQLPYGYTF. The CDR3 DNA reads TGTGCCACCAGCAGATCGGGACAGCTACCCTATGGCTACACCTTC.

This clonotype was detected many times. The genes are TRBV14 and TRBJ2-1, with unresolved D. The CDR3 runs 13 residues. In germline, CDR1 is SGHDN, CDR2 FVKESK. V was shortened by 4 bases and J by 0 bases, with 4 bases between the two germline ends. DNA of the CDR3: TGTGCCAGCAGCCTTGTCTCCTACAATGAGCAGTTCTTC. Protein: CASSLVSYNEQFF.

Notes on this clonotype: Relative to the germline gene, one junction end is altered; a read error may explain this. J is TRBJ1-1 and V is TRBV7-7; 8 positions match TRBD1. The germline CDR1 and CDR2 sequences are SSHAT and FNYEAQ (reference sequence). There are 15 residues in the CDR3. The CDR3 bases are TGTGCTAGCAGTCAAGACGACAGGGGATCCTCTGAAGCTTTCTTT. The encoded protein is CASSQDDRGSSEAFF.

This clonotype was seen at least ten times. This chain links TRBV27 with TRBJ2-1; 9 bases line up with TRBD2. The germline V gene encodes CDR1 MNHEY and CDR2 SMNVEV (reference sequence). The CDR3 sequence is 16 residues long. The trim removed 0 bases at V and 4 bases at J, leaving 4 bases unmatched. CDR3 DNA: TGTGCCAGCAGTTTATCCGGGGCGGGAGGGTACAATGAGCAGTTCTTC. Encoded protein: CASSLSGAGGYNEQFF.

CDR3: CSAQGLRATYEQYF. CDR3 bases: TGCAGTGCCCAAGGCCTACGGGCCACCTACGAGCAGTACTTC. The rearrangement links TRBV20-1 to TRBJ2-7; no reliable D call. Between the trimmed V and J ends, which lost 6 bases and 2 bases, there was a span of 17 bases. Germline CDR1 DFQATT, CDR2 SNEGSKA (reference sequence). CDR3 length equals 14 residues.

J is TRBJ2-1 and V is TRBV9; D call uncertain. CDR1 and CDR2 (germline): SGDLS, YYNGEE. The CDR3 is 13 residues long. V lost 2 bases and J lost 4, with 7 bases in between. Here the CDR3 reads CASSVQAYNEQFF. The CDR3 region has the DNA TGTGCCAGCAGCGTCCAGGCATACAATGAGCAGTTCTTC.

V gene TRBV6-1 combines with J gene TRBJ2-1; D gene uncertain. Trimming cost V 7 bases and J 0 bases, with 7 bases left between them. The CDR3 is 13 amino acids. Germline loops: CDR1 MNHNS, CDR2 SASEGT. CDR3 in amino acids: CASTDSSYNEQFF. CDR3 nucleotide sequence: TGTGCCAGCACTGATAGCTCCTACAATGAGCAGTTCTTC.